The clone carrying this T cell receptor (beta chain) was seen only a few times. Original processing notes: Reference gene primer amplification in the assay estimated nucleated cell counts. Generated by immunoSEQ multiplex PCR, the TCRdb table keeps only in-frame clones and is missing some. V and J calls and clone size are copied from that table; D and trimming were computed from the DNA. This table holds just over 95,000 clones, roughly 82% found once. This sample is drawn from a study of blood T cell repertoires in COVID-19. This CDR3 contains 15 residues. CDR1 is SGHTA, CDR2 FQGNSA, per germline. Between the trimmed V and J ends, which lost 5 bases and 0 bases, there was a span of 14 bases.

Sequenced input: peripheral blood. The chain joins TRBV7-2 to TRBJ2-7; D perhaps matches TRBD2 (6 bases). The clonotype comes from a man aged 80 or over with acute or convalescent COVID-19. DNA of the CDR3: TGTGCCAGCAGCCCCCGTGGGGGGAACTCCTACGAGCAGTACTTC. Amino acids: CASSPRGGNSYEQYF.